This T cell receptor beta chain originates from a study of T cells expressing NK-cell markers. Study-level background: Seven donors tested HCMV-seropositive and one tested seronegative among the eight sequenced.

Study-wide findings and caveats: Of the CD8+ T cell pool in about 6 donors, roughly 1.0-8% was accounted for by dominant NKG2C+ clonotypes. HCMV specificity of the expanded NKG2C+ T cell clones was not established.

Turning to this clonotype: What it binds is unknown.

Using the 5' RACE reads, TCRdb records one entry per CDR3 protein without DNA. This repertoire comprises 550,000 to 600,000 distinct CDR3 sequences; its ten largest clones make up under 4.5%. The sequencing input was blood T cells: a sorted CD56 or NKG2C T cell subset, CD4+ or CD8+ T cells, or bulk PBMC T cells (not recorded which). The TCR sequence derives from a man younger than 30 in good health.

CDR3 loop: CASSVGGELFF. The rearrangement joins TRBV9 to TRBJ2-2. This CDR3 is built from 11 residues. Looked up from germline, CDR1 is SGDLS and CDR2 is YYNGEE. Filled out from reference TRBV9 and TRBJ2-2, the complete variable domain reads DSGVTQTPKHLITATGQRVTLRCSPRSGDLSVYWYQQSLDQGLQFLIQYYNGEERAKGNILERFSAQQFPDLHSELNLSSLELGDSALYFCASSVGGELFFGEGSRLTVL.